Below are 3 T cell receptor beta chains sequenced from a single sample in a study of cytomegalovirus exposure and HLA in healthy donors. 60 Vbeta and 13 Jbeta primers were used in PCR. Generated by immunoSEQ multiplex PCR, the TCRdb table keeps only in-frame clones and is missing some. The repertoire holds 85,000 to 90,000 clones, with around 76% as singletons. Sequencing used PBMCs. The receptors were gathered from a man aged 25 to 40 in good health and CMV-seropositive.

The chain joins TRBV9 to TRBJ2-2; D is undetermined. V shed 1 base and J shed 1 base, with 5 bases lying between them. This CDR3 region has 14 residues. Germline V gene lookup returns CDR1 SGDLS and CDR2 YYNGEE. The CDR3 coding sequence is TGTGCCAGCAGCGTATCAGGGAACACCGGGGAGCTGTTTTTT. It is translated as CASSVSGNTGELFF.

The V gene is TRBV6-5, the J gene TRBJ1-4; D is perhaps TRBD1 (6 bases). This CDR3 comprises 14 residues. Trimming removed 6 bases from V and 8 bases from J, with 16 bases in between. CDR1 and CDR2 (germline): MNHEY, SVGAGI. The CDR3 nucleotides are TGTGCCAGCAGCCGCACAGGGACCCGAGAAAAACTGTTTTTT. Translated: CASSRTGTREKLFF.

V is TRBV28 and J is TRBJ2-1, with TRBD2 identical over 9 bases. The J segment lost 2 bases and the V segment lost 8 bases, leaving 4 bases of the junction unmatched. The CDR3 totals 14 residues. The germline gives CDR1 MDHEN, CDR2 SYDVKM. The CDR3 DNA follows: TGTGCCAGCGCGGGGGGGAGGGCCTACAATGAGCAGTTCTTC. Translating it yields CASAGGRAYNEQFF.